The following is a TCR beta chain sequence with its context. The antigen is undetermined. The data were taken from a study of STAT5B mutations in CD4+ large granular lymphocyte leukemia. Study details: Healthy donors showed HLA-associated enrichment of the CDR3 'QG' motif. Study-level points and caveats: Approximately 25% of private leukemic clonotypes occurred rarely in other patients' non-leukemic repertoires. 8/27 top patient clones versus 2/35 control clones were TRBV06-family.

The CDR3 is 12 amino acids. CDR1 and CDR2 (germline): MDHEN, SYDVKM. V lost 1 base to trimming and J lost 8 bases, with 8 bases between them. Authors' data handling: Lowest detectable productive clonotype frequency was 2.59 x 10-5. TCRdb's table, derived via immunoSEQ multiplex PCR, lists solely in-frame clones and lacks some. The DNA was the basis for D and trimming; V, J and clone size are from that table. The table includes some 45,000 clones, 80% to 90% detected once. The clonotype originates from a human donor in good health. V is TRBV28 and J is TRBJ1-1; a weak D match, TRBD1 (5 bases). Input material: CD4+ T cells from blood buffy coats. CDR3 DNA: TGTGCCAGCAGTTTATTGGGGGTCGAAGCTTTCTTT. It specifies CASSLLGVEAFF.